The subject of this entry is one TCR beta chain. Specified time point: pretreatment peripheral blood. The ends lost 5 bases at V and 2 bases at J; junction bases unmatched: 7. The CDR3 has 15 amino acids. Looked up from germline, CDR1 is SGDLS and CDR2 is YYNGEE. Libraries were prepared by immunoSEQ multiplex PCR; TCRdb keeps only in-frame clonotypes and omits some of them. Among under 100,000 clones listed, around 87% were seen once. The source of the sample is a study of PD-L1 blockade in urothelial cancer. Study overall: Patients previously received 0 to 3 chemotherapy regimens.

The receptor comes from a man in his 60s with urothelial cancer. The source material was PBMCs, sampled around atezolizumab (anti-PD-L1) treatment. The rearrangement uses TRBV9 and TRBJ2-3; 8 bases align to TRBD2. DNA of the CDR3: TGTGCCAGCAGTCTACGGGGGGGGGACACAGATACGCAGTATTTT. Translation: CASSLRGGDTDTQYF. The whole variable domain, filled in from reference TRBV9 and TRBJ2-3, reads DSGVTQTPKHLITATGQRVTLRCSPRSGDLSVYWYQQSLDQGLQFLIQYYNGEERAKGNILERFSAQQFPDLHSELNLSSLELGDSALYFCASSLRGGDTDTQYFGPGTRLTVL.